The 16 T cell receptor beta chains presented below share a single source sample, sequenced in a study of blood T cell repertoires in COVID-19. The assay was immunoSEQ multiplex PCR, and TCRdb's table has in-frame clones only and misses some. Of about 42,000 clones detected, about 90% appear once; the ten largest clones hold roughly 10%. The sample consisted of peripheral blood. The receptors stem from a man aged 45 to 65 with active COVID-19.

The V gene is TRBV9, the J gene TRBJ1-1, with unresolved D. Germline assignment: CDR1 SGDLS and CDR2 YYNGEE. The V gene lost 0 bases and the J gene lost 5 bases, with 8 bases spanning the gap. The CDR3 contains 13 residues. The CDR3 sequence is CASSVARDTEAFF. In nucleotides, the CDR3 is TGTGCCAGCAGCGTAGCTCGCGATACTGAAGCTTTCTTT.

The genes are TRBV9 and TRBJ2-1; TRBD1 matches 7 bases. Per germline, CDR1 SGDLS and CDR2 YYNGEE. This CDR3 region has 14 residues. Germline trimming cut 4 bases from V and 5 bases from J; bases unmatched to any gene: 6. CDR3 amino acids: CASSPQGTDNEQFF. The CDR3 DNA sequence: TGTGCCAGCAGCCCTCAGGGGACAGACAATGAGCAGTTCTTC. Full variable domain (outside the CDR3, taken from reference TRBV9 and TRBJ2-1): DSGVTQTPKHLITATGQRVTLRCSPRSGDLSVYWYQQSLDQGLQFLIQYYNGEERAKGNILERFSAQQFPDLHSELNLSSLELGDSALYFCASSPQGTDNEQFFGPGTRLTVL.

The chain recombines TRBV3-1 (or the pseudogene TRBV3-2) with TRBJ2-7, with 8 bases aligning to TRBD2. The trim removed 1 base at V and 2 bases at J, leaving 10 bases unmatched. Looked up from germline, CDR1 is LGHDT and CDR2 is YNNKEL (reference sequence). The CDR3 consists of 17 residues. Here the CDR3 reads CASSQALLLAGTYEQYF. The DNA of the CDR3 is TGTGCCAGCAGCCAAGCTCTTCTGCTAGCGGGCACCTACGAGCAGTACTTC.

The chain employs TRBV19 and TRBJ1-2, with TRBD1 identical over 10 bases. This CDR3 contains 14 residues. V shed 5 bases and J 6 bases; nucleotides not matched to a gene: 6. CDR1 LNHDA and CDR2 SQIVND come from the germline V gene (reference sequence). The CDR3 region is CASSVGTGANGYTF. For the CDR3, the DNA is TGTGCCAGTAGTGTGGGGACAGGGGCGAATGGCTACACCTTC.

This rearrangement joins TRBV5-1 to TRBJ2-6, with D hard to call. The CDR3 has 15 amino acids. Trimming took 0 bases from V and 1 from J, leaving 5 bases between them. Germline V gene lookup returns CDR1 SGHRS and CDR2 YFSETQ. The CDR3, as DNA: TGCGCCAGCAGCTTGGATGTATCTGGGGCCAACGTCCTGACTTTC. It yields the protein CASSLDVSGANVLTF.

The V and J genes are TRBV6-2 or TRBV6-3 and TRBJ2-1; D perhaps matches TRBD2 (7 bases). The ends were cut back, 6 bases at V and 8 bases at J, with 26 bases in the middle. Per germline, CDR1 MNHEY and CDR2 SVGEGT. The CDR3 contains 17 residues. The CDR3 region is CASSQGTNHLRGDEQFF. CDR3 nucleotide sequence: TGTGCCAGCAGCCAAGGGACTAACCATCTTAGGGGGGATGAGCAGTTCTTC.

The chain has TRBV18 and TRBJ2-5; 9 nucleotides line up with TRBD1. The CDR3 totals 14 residues. In germline, CDR1 is KGHSH, CDR2 LQKENI. V lost 5 bases to trimming and J lost 5 bases; unmatched junction nucleotides: 6. Here the CDR3 reads CASSSGQGMETQYF. As DNA, the CDR3 is TGTGCCAGCTCATCAGGACAGGGGATGGAGACCCAGTACTTC. Variable domain in full (rest from reference TRBV18 and TRBJ2-5): NAGVMQNPRHLVRRRGQEARLRCSPMKGHSHVYWYRQLPEEGLKFMVYLQKENIIDESGMPKERFSAEFPKEGPSILRIQQVVRGDSAAYFCASSSGQGMETQYFGPGTRLLVL.

This clone came up a few times. The chain recombines TRBV5-6 with TRBJ2-1, with 7 nucleotides matching TRBD1. Germline-derived CDR1 and CDR2 are SGHDT and YYEEEE. V shed 4 bases, J shed 2 bases, and the junction held 3 bases outside the gene matches. This CDR3 contains 14 residues. CDR3 coding DNA: TGTGCCAGCAGCCGGGACAGCCCCTACAATGAGCAGTTCTTC. Residues: CASSRDSPYNEQFF.

The chain recombines TRBV28 with TRBJ1-2; 7 bases align to TRBD1. This CDR3 has 17 residues. Per germline, CDR1 MDHEN and CDR2 SYDVKM. V lost 1 base to trimming and J lost 0 bases; unmatched junction nucleotides: 8. CDR3 in DNA: TGTGCCAGCAGTTTATCCGGGACAGAGTTAGCTAACTATGGCTACACCTTC. This encodes CASSLSGTELANYGYTF.

V is TRBV5-6 and J is TRBJ2-1; no firm D call. Germline V lookup: CDR1 SGHDT, CDR2 YYEEEE. Trimming shortened V by 2 bases and J by 8 bases, and 17 bases separated the two germline ends. The CDR3 spans 15 residues. The chain's CDR3 is CASSFLMDPRDEQFF. CDR3 in DNA: TGTGCCAGCAGCTTCCTAATGGATCCTCGGGATGAGCAGTTCTTC.

This chain links TRBV5-1 with TRBJ2-7, with 7 bases lining up with TRBD2. The CDR3 loop spans 13 amino acids. The trim removed 0 bases at V and 6 bases at J, leaving 3 bases unmatched. CDR1 and CDR2 from the germline V gene are SGHRS and YFSETQ. CDR3 DNA sequence: TGCGCCAGCAGCTTGGACGGGAGGCGCGAGCAGTACTTC. Protein: CASSLDGRREQYF. Using reference TRBV5-1 and TRBJ2-7 for the parts outside the CDR3, the full variable domain is KAGVTQTPRYLIKTRGQQVTLSCSPISGHRSVSWYQQTPGQGLQFLFEYFSETQRNKGNFPGRFSGRQFSNSRSEMNVSTLELGDSALYLCASSLDGRREQYFGPGTRLTVT.

The chain uses TRBV19 and TRBJ1-1, with D possibly being TRBD1 (5 bases). V dropped 7 bases and J dropped 8 bases, with 23 bases sitting between them. Germline V gene lookup returns CDR1 LNHDA and CDR2 SQIVND (reference sequence). The CDR3 is made up of 15 amino acids. CDR3 amino acids: CASTTGRLGTAEAFF. CDR3 DNA sequence: TGTGCCAGTACCACCGGGAGATTGGGGACGGCCGAAGCTTTCTTT.

This clone rates as medium-sized. V usage is TRBV28 and J usage is TRBJ1-1, with TRBD1 matching over 7 bases. CDR1 and CDR2 (germline): MDHEN, SYDVKM. This CDR3 contains 15 residues. Trimming took 7 bases from V and 1 from J; bases not matched to a gene: 9. As DNA, the CDR3 is TGTGCCAGCACCCTCTTACACAGGGGGAACACTGAAGCTTTCTTT. As protein: CASTLLHRGNTEAFF.

This clone was detected only once. The chain uses TRBV5-1 and TRBJ2-1; weak D call: TRBD2 (6 bases). This CDR3 spans 16 amino acids. Trimming took 0 bases from V and 2 from J, leaving 12 bases between them. Germline V lookup: CDR1 SGHRS, CDR2 YFSETQ. CDR3 nucleotide sequence: TGCGCCAGCAGCTTGGGGGCTACGGGAGCCTACAATGAGCAGTTCTTC. It codes for CASSLGATGAYNEQFF.

The chain is built from TRBV19 and TRBJ1-5; possible D gene TRBD1, 6 bases. The V gene lost 4 bases and the J gene lost 6 bases, with 22 bases spanning the gap. Per germline, CDR1 LNHDA and CDR2 SQIVND (reference sequence). The CDR3 loop spans 17 amino acids. Written as DNA, the CDR3 is TGTGCCAGTAGTAACTACGTCAGGGGAACGACAGGTCAGCCCCAGCATTTT. It specifies CASSNYVRGTTGQPQHF.

This chain links TRBV20-1 with TRBJ2-7; D unresolved. Germline-derived CDR1 and CDR2 are DFQATT and SNEGSKA (reference sequence). CDR3 size: 11 residues. V was cut by 6 bases and J by 4 bases, with 10 bases left in between. CDR3 bases: TGCAGTGCCCCTCGTACATACGAGCAGTACTTC. Its protein is CSAPRTYEQYF.